The rows below give T cell receptor beta chains drawn from one sample of a study of OX40 agonist ivuxolimab in advanced cancers. Profiling relied on immunoSEQ multiplex PCR, and the TCRdb table lists in-frame clones only, not all of them. The sample has about 66,000 clones, around 87% seen once. Sample: CD4+ or CD8+ T cells sorted from blood, taken in a trial of the OX40 agonist ivuxolimab. These TCRs come from an adult with an advanced solid tumor such as melanoma, head and neck, liver or kidney cancer. The CDR3 runs from the conserved cysteine through the conserved F or W. A D gene is named only where the DNA matches it firmly. Some rows have no size entry. The others give once, few or many, or a class for an expanded clone.

clone size: -; V gene: TRBV25-1; D gene: -; J gene: TRBJ2-5; CDR3 protein: CASSLEETQYF; CDR3 DNA: TGTGCCAGCAGCCTGGAGGAGACCCAGTACTTC
clone size: once; V gene: TRBV7-6; D gene: TRBD1; J gene: TRBJ1-1; CDR3 protein: CASSSGTDNTEAFF; CDR3 DNA: TGTGCCAGCAGCTCCGGGACAGACAACACTGAAGCTTTCTTT
clone size: -; V gene: TRBV12-5; D gene: -; J gene: TRBJ1-2; CDR3 protein: CASGITGSNGYTF; CDR3 DNA: TGTGCTAGTGGGATAACAGGGTCTAATGGCTACACCTTC
clone size: -; V gene: TRBV4-1; D gene: -; J gene: TRBJ1-2; CDR3 protein: CASSQDQGVYGYTF; CDR3 DNA: TGCGCCAGCAGCCAAGATCAGGGTGTCTATGGCTACACCTTC
clone size: -; V gene: TRBV7-2; D gene: -; J gene: TRBJ1-6; CDR3 protein: CASSFGQINSPLHF; CDR3 DNA: TGTGCCAGCAGCTTCGGACAGATCAATTCACCCCTCCACTTT
clone size: -; V gene: TRBV27; D gene: -; J gene: TRBJ2-2; CDR3 protein: CASSLSTLQGRELFF; CDR3 DNA: TGTGCCAGCAGTTTATCTACTTTACAAGGGAGGGAGCTGTTTTTT
clone size: -; V gene: TRBV27; D gene: TRBD1; J gene: TRBJ2-5; CDR3 protein: CASRTDRGSGQETQYF; CDR3 DNA: TGTGCCAGTCGCACGGACAGGGGATCGGGTCAAGAGACCCAGTACTTC
clone size: -; V gene: TRBV10-3; D gene: TRBD2; J gene: TRBJ2-1; CDR3 protein: CATYTRLAGGDEQFF; CDR3 DNA: TGTGCCACCTATACAAGACTAGCGGGAGGGGATGAGCAGTTCTTC
clone size: -; V gene: TRBV11-2; D gene: -; J gene: TRBJ2-5; CDR3 protein: CASSGRGGGETQYF; CDR3 DNA: TGTGCCAGCAGCGGAAGGGGTGGAGGCGAGACCCAGTACTTC
clone size: -; V gene: TRBV9; D gene: TRBD1; J gene: TRBJ2-5; CDR3 protein: CASRGQGQETQYF; CDR3 DNA: TGTGCCAGCAGAGGACAGGGTCAAGAGACCCAGTACTTC
clone size: -; V gene: TRBV7-2; D gene: TRBD2; J gene: TRBJ2-1; CDR3 protein: CASSLEVGGAEQFF; CDR3 DNA: TGTGCCAGCAGCTTAGAAGTGGGAGGGGCTGAGCAGTTCTTC
clone size: -; V gene: TRBV6-1; D gene: -; J gene: TRBJ2-1; CDR3 protein: CASGKNEQFF; CDR3 DNA: TGTGCCAGCGGCAAGAATGAGCAGTTCTTC
clone size: -; V gene: TRBV29-1; D gene: TRBD1; J gene: TRBJ2-7; CDR3 protein: CSVLTGGRGEQYF; CDR3 DNA: TGCAGCGTTTTGACAGGGGGCAGGGGTGAGCAGTACTTC
clone size: -; V gene: TRBV5-1; D gene: TRBD1; J gene: TRBJ2-1; CDR3 protein: CASSAGQGAYNEQFF; CDR3 DNA: TGCGCCAGCAGCGCGGGACAGGGGGCGTACAATGAGCAGTTCTTC
clone size: few; V gene: TRBV7-3; D gene: -; J gene: TRBJ1-1; CDR3 protein: CASSQRRITEAFF; CDR3 DNA: TGTGCCAGCAGCCAACGACGTATCACTGAAGCTTTCTTT
clone size: -; V gene: TRBV6-1; D gene: -; J gene: TRBJ1-4; CDR3 protein: CASSEGVLLDEKLFF; CDR3 DNA: TGTGCCAGCAGTGAAGGTGTACTTCTGGATGAAAAACTGTTTTTT
clone size: -; V gene: TRBV14; D gene: -; J gene: TRBJ2-4; CDR3 protein: CASSPGQLRNIQYF; CDR3 DNA: TGTGCCAGCAGCCCCGGACAGCTAAGAAACATTCAGTACTTC
clone size: -; V gene: TRBV18; D gene: -; J gene: TRBJ2-1; CDR3 protein: CASSPPVASLYNEQFF; CDR3 DNA: TGTGCCAGCTCACCACCGGTAGCAAGTCTCTACAATGAGCAGTTCTTC
clone size: -; V gene: TRBV30; D gene: -; J gene: TRBJ2-1; CDR3 protein: CARSFRQYNEQFF; CDR3 DNA: TGTGCCCGGAGTTTTAGGCAATACAATGAGCAGTTCTTC
clone size: -; V gene: TRBV6-6; D gene: -; J gene: TRBJ1-2; CDR3 protein: CASSYPGILGGYTF; CDR3 DNA: TGTGCCAGCAGTTACCCCGGTATCCTTGGTGGCTACACCTTC
clone size: few; V gene: TRBV11-2; D gene: -; J gene: TRBJ2-2; CDR3 protein: CASTRDGLNTGELFF; CDR3 DNA: TGTGCCAGCACCCGGGACGGATTAAACACCGGGGAGCTGTTTTTT
clone size: -; V gene: TRBV7-2; D gene: TRBD1; J gene: TRBJ2-1; CDR3 protein: CASSPDRERQFF; CDR3 DNA: TGTGCCAGCAGCCCCGACAGGGAACGGCAGTTCTTC
clone size: -; V gene: TRBV6-5; D gene: TRBD2; J gene: TRBJ2-7; CDR3 protein: CASRPPSGRSYEQYF; CDR3 DNA: TGTGCCAGCAGACCGCCTAGCGGGAGATCGTACGAGCAGTACTTC
clone size: -; V gene: TRBV15; D gene: -; J gene: TRBJ1-3; CDR3 protein: CATSRDRESSGNTIYF; CDR3 DNA: TGTGCCACCAGCAGAGACAGGGAAAGCTCTGGAAACACCATATATTTT
clone size: -; V gene: TRBV30; D gene: TRBD1; J gene: TRBJ1-5; CDR3 protein: CAWGTGIGPQHF; CDR3 DNA: TGTGCCTGGGGGACAGGCATAGGGCCCCAGCATTTT
clone size: -; V gene: TRBV7-9; D gene: TRBD1; J gene: TRBJ1-6; CDR3 protein: CASSEAGGHSPLHF; CDR3 DNA: TGTGCCAGCAGCGAGGCAGGGGGGCATTCACCCCTCCACTTT
clone size: -; V gene: TRBV7-2; D gene: TRBD1; J gene: TRBJ1-1; CDR3 protein: CASSSLTGGEGAFF; CDR3 DNA: TGTGCCAGCAGCTCCCTAACAGGGGGCGAGGGGGCTTTCTTT
clone size: -; V gene: TRBV11-3; D gene: -; J gene: TRBJ1-1; CDR3 protein: CASSWDGGMAFF; CDR3 DNA: TGTGCCAGCAGCTGGGACGGAGGAATGGCTTTCTTT
clone size: -; V gene: TRBV28; D gene: TRBD2; J gene: TRBJ2-1; CDR3 protein: CASTSPSGLAGGPYNEQFF; CDR3 DNA: TGTGCCAGCACTTCCCCCTCGGGACTAGCGGGAGGGCCCTACAATGAGCAGTTCTTC
clone size: -; V gene: TRBV5-1; D gene: -; J gene: TRBJ2-6; CDR3 protein: CASSTDQGFSSGANVLTF; CDR3 DNA: TGCGCCAGCAGCACGGACCAGGGGTTTAGCTCTGGGGCCAACGTCCTGACTTTC
clone size: -; V gene: TRBV27; D gene: -; J gene: TRBJ1-6; CDR3 protein: CASTSPGEWGYNSPLHF; CDR3 DNA: TGTGCCAGCACCTCCCCAGGGGAATGGGGTTATAATTCACCCCTCCACTTT
clone size: -; V gene: TRBV7-9; D gene: -; J gene: TRBJ1-2; CDR3 protein: CASSPLGAPYGYTF; CDR3 DNA: TGTGCCAGCAGCCCACTTGGGGCGCCCTATGGCTACACCTTC
clone size: -; V gene: TRBV5-1; D gene: TRBD1; J gene: TRBJ2-7; CDR3 protein: CASSLGPGQGAHEQYF; CDR3 DNA: TGCGCCAGCAGCTTGGGCCCGGGACAGGGGGCCCACGAGCAGTACTTC
clone size: -; V gene: TRBV4-1; D gene: -; J gene: TRBJ1-4; CDR3 protein: CASSAQVDEKLFF; CDR3 DNA: TGCGCCAGCAGTGCCCAGGTTGATGAAAAACTGTTTTTT
clone size: -; V gene: TRBV5-1; D gene: -; J gene: TRBJ2-7; CDR3 protein: CASSNNGPYEQYF; CDR3 DNA: TGCGCCAGCAGTAACAATGGGCCCTACGAGCAGTACTTC
clone size: -; V gene: TRBV5-1; D gene: -; J gene: TRBJ2-6; CDR3 protein: CASSLEGSGANVLTF; CDR3 DNA: TGCGCCAGCAGCTTGGAGGGATCTGGGGCCAACGTCCTGACTTTC
clone size: -; V gene: TRBV10-3; D gene: TRBD1; J gene: TRBJ2-7; CDR3 protein: CAISVSPPGQSSYEQYF; CDR3 DNA: TGTGCCATCAGTGTCAGTCCTCCGGGACAGAGCTCCTACGAGCAGTACTTC
clone size: few; V gene: TRBV7-9; D gene: -; J gene: TRBJ1-2; CDR3 protein: CASSFGPGYGYTF; CDR3 DNA: TGTGCCAGCAGCTTTGGGCCCGGCTATGGCTACACCTTC
clone size: -; V gene: TRBV5-6; D gene: -; J gene: TRBJ2-1; CDR3 protein: CASSLGTGSSFNYNEQFF; CDR3 DNA: TGTGCCAGCAGCTTGGGAACAGGGTCCTCTTTTAACTACAATGAGCAGTTCTTC
clone size: -; V gene: TRBV5-4; D gene: -; J gene: TRBJ2-1; CDR3 protein: CASSRESYSYNEQFF; CDR3 DNA: TGTGCCAGCAGTAGGGAGAGCTACTCCTACAATGAGCAGTTCTTC
clone size: few; V gene: TRBV21-1; D gene: -; J gene: TRBJ2-7; CDR3 protein: CASSKGRGSSQYF; CDR3 DNA: TGTGCCAGCAGCAAAGGGAGGGGCAGTTCGCAGTACTTC
clone size: -; V gene: TRBV7-8; D gene: TRBD1; J gene: TRBJ2-3; CDR3 protein: CASSPGDRVADTQYF; CDR3 DNA: TGTGCCAGCAGCCCAGGGGACAGGGTCGCAGATACGCAGTATTTT
clone size: -; V gene: TRBV7-9; D gene: -; J gene: TRBJ1-1; CDR3 protein: CASSLAGAEAFF; CDR3 DNA: TGTGCCAGCAGCTTAGCGGGTGCTGAAGCTTTCTTT
clone size: -; V gene: TRBV2; D gene: -; J gene: TRBJ1-5; CDR3 protein: CASSEDGFNQPQHF; CDR3 DNA: TGTGCCAGCAGTGAAGACGGTTTCAATCAGCCCCAGCATTTT
clone size: once; V gene: TRBV10-3; D gene: -; J gene: TRBJ2-5; CDR3 protein: CAISDRDGEETQYF; CDR3 DNA: TGTGCCATCAGCGACCGGGACGGTGAAGAGACCCAGTACTTC
clone size: -; V gene: TRBV19; D gene: -; J gene: TRBJ1-6; CDR3 protein: CASSQEAGVYSPLHF; CDR3 DNA: TGTGCCAGTAGTCAGGAGGCAGGTGTTTACTCACCCCTCCACTTT
clone size: -; V gene: TRBV5-4; D gene: -; J gene: TRBJ2-7; CDR3 protein: CASSPPQGAPREQYF; CDR3 DNA: TGTGCCAGCAGCCCACCCCAGGGCGCGCCGAGGGAGCAGTACTTC
clone size: -; V gene: TRBV7-9; D gene: TRBD2; J gene: TRBJ2-1; CDR3 protein: CASGNQGLGYNEQFF; CDR3 DNA: TGTGCCAGCGGGAACCAGGGACTAGGATACAATGAGCAGTTCTTC
clone size: -; V gene: TRBV5-1; D gene: -; J gene: TRBJ2-7; CDR3 protein: CASSLDAYQTYEQYF; CDR3 DNA: TGCGCCAGCAGCTTGGATGCTTATCAAACCTACGAGCAGTACTTC
clone size: -; V gene: TRBV11-2; D gene: -; J gene: TRBJ1-1; CDR3 protein: CASSLDQGTEAFF; CDR3 DNA: TGTGCCAGCAGCTTAGATCAAGGCACTGAAGCTTTCTTT
clone size: -; V gene: TRBV6-6; D gene: -; J gene: TRBJ2-7; CDR3 protein: CASSRPSQVNSYEQYF; CDR3 DNA: TGTGCCAGCTCCCGCCCAAGCCAGGTAAACTCCTACGAGCAGTACTTC